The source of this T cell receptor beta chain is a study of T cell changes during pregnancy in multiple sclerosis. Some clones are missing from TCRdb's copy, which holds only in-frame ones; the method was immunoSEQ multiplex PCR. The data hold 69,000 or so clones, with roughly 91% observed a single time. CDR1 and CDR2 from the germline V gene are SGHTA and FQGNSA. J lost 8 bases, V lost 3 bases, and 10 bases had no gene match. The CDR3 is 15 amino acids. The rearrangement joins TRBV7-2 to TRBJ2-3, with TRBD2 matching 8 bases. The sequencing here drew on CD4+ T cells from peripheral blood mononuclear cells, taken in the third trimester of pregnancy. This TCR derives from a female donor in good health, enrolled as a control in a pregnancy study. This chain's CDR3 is CASSFGGGRWSTQYF. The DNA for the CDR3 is TGTGCCAGCAGCTTTGGCGGGGGGAGGTGGAGTACGCAGTATTTT.